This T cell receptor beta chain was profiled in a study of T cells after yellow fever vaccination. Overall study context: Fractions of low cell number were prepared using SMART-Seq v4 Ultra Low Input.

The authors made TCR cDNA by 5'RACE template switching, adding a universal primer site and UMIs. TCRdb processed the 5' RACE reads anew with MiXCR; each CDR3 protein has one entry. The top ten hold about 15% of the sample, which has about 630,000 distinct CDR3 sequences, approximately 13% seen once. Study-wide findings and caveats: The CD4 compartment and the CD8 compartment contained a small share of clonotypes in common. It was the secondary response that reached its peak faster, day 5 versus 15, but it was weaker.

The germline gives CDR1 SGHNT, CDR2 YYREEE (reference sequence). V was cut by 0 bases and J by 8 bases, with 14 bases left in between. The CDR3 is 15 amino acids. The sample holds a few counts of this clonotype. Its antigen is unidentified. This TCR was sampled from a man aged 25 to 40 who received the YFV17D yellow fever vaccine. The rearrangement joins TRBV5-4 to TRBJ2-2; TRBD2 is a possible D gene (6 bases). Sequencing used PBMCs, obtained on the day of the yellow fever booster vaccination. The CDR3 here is CASSLAGTPPGELFF. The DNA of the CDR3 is TGTGCCAGCAGCTTGGCCGGGACTCCTCCAGGGGAGCTGTTTTTT. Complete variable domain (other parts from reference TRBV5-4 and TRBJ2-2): ETGVTQSPTHLIKTRGQQVTLRCSSQSGHNTVSWYQQALGQGPQFIFQYYREEENGRGNFPPRFSGLQFPNYSSELNVNALELDDSALYLCASSLAGTPPGELFFGEGSRLTVL.